This TCR beta chain is drawn from a study of healthy donors' naive CD4 and CD8 T cells. V dropped 6 bases and J dropped 10; count of bases not matched to a gene: 9. The CDR3 extends over 13 amino acids. The germline gives CDR1 SQVTM, CDR2 ANQGSEA. Each TCR library used around 540 ng of total RNA and a linear amplification protocol. One entry per CDR3 protein, called by TCRdb with MiXCR from the reads. The sample holds about 180,000 distinct CDR3 sequences; 65% to 80% are singletons and the top ten take 2.3%. The study's findings and limits: Positive CDR3 charge linked to CD4+ cells, negative to CD8+ cells.

Remarks on this clonotype: Its antigen remains unknown.

The TCR comes from a pool of human donors in good health; the sample pools cells from several healthy donors. Sequenced: naive CD4+ and CD8+ T cells sorted from blood, pooled from several donors. The rearrangement joins TRBV29-1 to TRBJ2-1, with 10 bases that match TRBD1. Written as DNA, the CDR3 is TGCAGCGTAGACGGGACAGGGGAGTTAGAGCAGTTCTTC. Protein sequence: CSVDGTGELEQFF.